Listed here are 7 T cell receptor beta chains from one sample, sequenced in a study of cytomegalovirus exposure and HLA in healthy donors. Primers: 60 Vbeta forward and 13 Jbeta reverse. TCRdb keeps only in-frame clones here, not all; method: immunoSEQ multiplex PCR. This sample carries over 100,000 clones, approximately 70% of them seen once, and the ten largest clones take about 9%. Sequencing was carried out using PBMCs. The origin of the receptors is a man aged 25 to 40 in good health and CMV-seropositive.

This clone was observed once. This rearrangement joins TRBV18 to TRBJ1-1; weak D call: TRBD1 (5 bases). Germline CDR1 reads KGHSH; CDR2 reads LQKENI. The V and J ends lost 5 bases and 3 bases respectively, with 7 bases between them. This CDR3 has 12 amino acids. CDR3 sequence: CASSDSYTEAFF. Here the CDR3 DNA reads TGTGCCAGCTCAGACAGTTACACTGAAGCTTTCTTT.

This rearrangement joins TRBV30 to TRBJ2-1, with 16 nucleotides matching TRBD2. V shed 4 bases, J shed 1 base, and the junction held 7 bases outside the gene matches. Germline loops: CDR1 GTSNPN, CDR2 SVGIG (reference sequence). This CDR3 has 18 amino acids. CDR3: CAWNWGTSGRASYNEQFF. Written as DNA, the CDR3 is TGTGCCTGGAATTGGGGGACTAGCGGGAGGGCATCCTACAATGAGCAGTTCTTC.

V and J are TRBV11-1 and TRBJ1-2; D possibly corresponds to TRBD1 (5 bases). Trimming stripped 0 bases from V and 6 bases from J, with 11 bases between. This CDR3 has 14 amino acids. CDR1 is SGHAT and CDR2 is FQDESV in the germline V gene (reference sequence). CDR3 nucleotide sequence: TGTGCCAGCAGCTTAGCAGCAGGGATGGATGGCTACACCTTC. This gives the protein CASSLAAGMDGYTF. Using reference TRBV11-1 and TRBJ1-2 for the parts outside the CDR3, the full variable domain is EAEVAQSPRYKITEKSQAVAFWCDPISGHATLYWYRQILGQGPELLVQFQDESVVDDSQLPKDRFSAERLKGVDSTLKIQPAELGDSAMYLCASSLAAGMDGYTFGSGTRLTVV.

The chain links TRBV6-1 to TRBJ2-6; D gene unclear. The CDR3 has 19 residues. V lost 2 bases to trimming and J lost 4 bases, with 21 bases between them. Per germline, CDR1 MNHNS and CDR2 SASEGT. CDR3 nucleotides: TGTGCCAGCAGTGAACCTGACGAGGTACCAGCATCGGGGGCCAACGTCCTGACTTTC. Translation gives CASSEPDEVPASGANVLTF.

The chain recombines TRBV4-2 with TRBJ2-1, with TRBD2 identical over 8 bases. Trimming cost V 1 base and J 4 bases; bases outside gene matches: 3. The germline V gene has CDR1 LGHNA and CDR2 YNFKEQ. This CDR3 comprises 15 residues. DNA of the CDR3: TGTGCCAGCAGCCAAGTGGCGGGGGGTTACAATGAGCAGTTCTTC. This codes for CASSQVAGGYNEQFF.

The rearrangement links TRBV27 to TRBJ1-1; unclear D gene. CDR1 and CDR2 (germline): MNHEY, SMNVEV (reference sequence). V was trimmed by 1 base and J by 4 bases, leaving 10 bases between them. The CDR3 loop spans 14 amino acids. DNA of the CDR3: TGTGCCAGCAGTTTATTGGCCCAGGTCACTGAAGCTTTCTTT. Its translation is CASSLLAQVTEAFF.

This clone was recorded once. The chain joins TRBV2 to TRBJ1-2; D perhaps matches TRBD1 (6 bases). The CDR3 is made up of 12 amino acids. The V end was cut by 4 bases, the J end by 4 bases, with 7 bases between. Per germline, CDR1 SNHLY and CDR2 FYNNEI. The CDR3 DNA sequence: TGTGCCAGCAGTGTGGACAGCTATGGCTACACCTTC. Protein sequence: CASSVDSYGYTF.